This T cell receptor (beta chain) stems from a study of control samples from healthy donors and cancer patients. Losses at the gene ends were 4 bases for V and 7 bases for J; bases not matched to a gene: 10. The CDR3 loop spans 15 amino acids. In germline, CDR1 is LGHDT, CDR2 YNNKEL (reference sequence). The assay was immunoSEQ multiplex PCR, and TCRdb's table has in-frame clones only and misses some. The table includes more than 95,000 clones, around 86% detected once. The chain carries TRBV3-1 (or the pseudogene TRBV3-2) and TRBJ1-2; TRBD1 matches 9 bases. The receptor's source is a man aged 40-50 years in good health. The sample was blood. The CDR3 DNA sequence: TGTGCCAGCAGCCTGGTTGGGGGACAGGGAAGTGGCTACACCTTC. Translated, it gives CASSLVGGQGSGYTF.